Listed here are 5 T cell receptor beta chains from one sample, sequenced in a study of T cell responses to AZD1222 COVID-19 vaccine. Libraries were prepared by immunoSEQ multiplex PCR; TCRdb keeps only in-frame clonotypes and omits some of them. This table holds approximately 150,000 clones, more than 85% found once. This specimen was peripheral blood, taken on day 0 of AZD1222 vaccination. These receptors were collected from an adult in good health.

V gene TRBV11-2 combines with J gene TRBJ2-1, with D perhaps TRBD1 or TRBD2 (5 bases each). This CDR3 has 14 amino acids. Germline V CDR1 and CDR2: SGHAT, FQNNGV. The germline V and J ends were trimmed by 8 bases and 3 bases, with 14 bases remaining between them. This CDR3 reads CASSWGRSYNEQFF. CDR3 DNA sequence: TGTGCCAGCTCCTGGGGACGGAGCTACAATGAGCAGTTCTTC.

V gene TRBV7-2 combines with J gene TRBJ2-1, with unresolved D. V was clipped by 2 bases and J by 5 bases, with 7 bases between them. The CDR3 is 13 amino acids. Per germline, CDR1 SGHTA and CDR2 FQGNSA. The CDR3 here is CASSLSVNNEQFF. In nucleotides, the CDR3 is TGTGCCAGCAGCTTATCAGTTAACAATGAGCAGTTCTTC.

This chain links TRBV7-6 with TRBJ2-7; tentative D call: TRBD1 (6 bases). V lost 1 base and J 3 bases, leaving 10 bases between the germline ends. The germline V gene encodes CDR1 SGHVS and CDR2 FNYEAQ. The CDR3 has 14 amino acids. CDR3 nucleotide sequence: TGTGCCAGCAGCTTAGGATCGGACAGCTACGAGCAGTACTTC. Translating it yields CASSLGSDSYEQYF.

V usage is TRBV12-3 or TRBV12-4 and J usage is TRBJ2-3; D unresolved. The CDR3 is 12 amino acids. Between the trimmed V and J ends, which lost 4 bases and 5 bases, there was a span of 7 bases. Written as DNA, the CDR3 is TGTGCCAGCAGTTCGATTGTAGATACGCAGTATTTT. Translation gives CASSSIVDTQYF.

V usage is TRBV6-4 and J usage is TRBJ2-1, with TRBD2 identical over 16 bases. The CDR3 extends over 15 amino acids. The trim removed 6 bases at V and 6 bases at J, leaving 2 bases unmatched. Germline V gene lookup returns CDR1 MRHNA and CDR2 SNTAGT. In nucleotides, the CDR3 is TGTGCCAGCAGCGGGACTAGCGGGGGGGGCAATGAGCAGTTCTTC. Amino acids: CASSGTSGGGNEQFF.